This TCR beta chain stems from a study of shared clonotypes between healthy human individuals. As to this clone: No antigen is known for it.

Study-wide results and caveats: Sharing across four donors was highest in naive CD4 (around 5%) and lowest in memory CD8 (roughly 0.4%). Clonotypes shared by all four sorted-subset donors had higher generation probabilities than non-shared clonotypes.

Deep-level running was used for the assay. Profiled with immunoSEQ multiplex PCR; TCRdb holds only in-frame clones, not every one. The sample lists under 1 million clones; 85% to 95% were seen once. V shed 0 bases and J shed 3 bases, with 8 bases lying between them. In germline, CDR1 is WNHNN, CDR2 SYGVQD (reference sequence). The CDR3 sequence is 14 residues long. CD45RO-negative, CCR7-selected cells formed the naive CD8 fraction, which excluded terminally differentiated effector memory CD45RA+ cells. This clonotype was obtained from a young man in good health. The chain employs TRBV10-1 and TRBJ1-1; D uncertain. The sequencing sample was made of naive CD8+ T cells sorted from blood. CDR3 sequence (DNA): TGCGCCAGCAGTGAGTCGATAGGGTACACTGAAGCTTTCTTT. This translates into CASSESIGYTEAFF.